This T cell receptor (beta chain) was captured by sequencing in a study of regulatory T cells in long-lasting Graves disease. Whole-study findings and limits: Gene preferences differed: TRBV28, TRBJ1-2, TRBJ2-5 in persistent cases.

Trimming cost V 3 bases and J 2 bases; bases outside gene matches: 10. Per germline, CDR1 ENHRY and CDR2 SYGVKD. The CDR3 is 17 amino acids. On this clonotype itself: Its specificity is unknown.

The time point denotes: newly diagnosed GD, antithyroid drugs for less than 3 months. Isolated PBMC RNA provided the starting material for the TCR library. Library construction for TCR beta used iRepertoire HTBI primers and Arm-PCR of CDR3 regions. One entry per CDR3 protein results from TCRdb running MiXCR on the multiplex PCR reads. The sample has over 500,000 distinct CDR3 sequences, roughly 15% seen once. The sample was also reused in another study, on T cells in Graves' hyperthyroidism and ophthalmopathy. As that report states: The study used the HTBI primer set for a first-round RT-PCR of the TCR CDR3. Blood also showed most of the thyroid clonotypes that were expanded above 0.001.

This receptor was identified in a man between 18 and 35 years old with Graves disease. The sequences come from peripheral blood mononuclear cells (PBMCs), collected at new diagnosis, from a patient treated with antithyroid drugs. The rearrangement joins TRBV10-3 to TRBJ2-7, with 10 bases fitting TRBD2. CDR3 sequence reads: CAISETPSGGKTYEQYF. The CDR3 coding sequence is TGTGCCATCAGTGAAACCCCTAGCGGGGGAAAAACCTACGAGCAGTACTTC.